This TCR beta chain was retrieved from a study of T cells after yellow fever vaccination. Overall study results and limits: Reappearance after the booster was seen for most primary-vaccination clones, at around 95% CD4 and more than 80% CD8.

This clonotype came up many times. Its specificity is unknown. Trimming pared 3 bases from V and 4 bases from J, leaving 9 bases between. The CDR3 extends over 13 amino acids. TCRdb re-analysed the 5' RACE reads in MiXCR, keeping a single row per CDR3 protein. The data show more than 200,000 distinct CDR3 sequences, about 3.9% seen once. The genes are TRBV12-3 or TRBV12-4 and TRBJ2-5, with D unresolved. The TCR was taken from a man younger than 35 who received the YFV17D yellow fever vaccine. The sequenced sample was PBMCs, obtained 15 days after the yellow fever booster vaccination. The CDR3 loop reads CASSFGRPETQYF. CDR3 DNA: TGTGCCAGCAGTTTCGGCAGACCAGAGACCCAGTACTTC.